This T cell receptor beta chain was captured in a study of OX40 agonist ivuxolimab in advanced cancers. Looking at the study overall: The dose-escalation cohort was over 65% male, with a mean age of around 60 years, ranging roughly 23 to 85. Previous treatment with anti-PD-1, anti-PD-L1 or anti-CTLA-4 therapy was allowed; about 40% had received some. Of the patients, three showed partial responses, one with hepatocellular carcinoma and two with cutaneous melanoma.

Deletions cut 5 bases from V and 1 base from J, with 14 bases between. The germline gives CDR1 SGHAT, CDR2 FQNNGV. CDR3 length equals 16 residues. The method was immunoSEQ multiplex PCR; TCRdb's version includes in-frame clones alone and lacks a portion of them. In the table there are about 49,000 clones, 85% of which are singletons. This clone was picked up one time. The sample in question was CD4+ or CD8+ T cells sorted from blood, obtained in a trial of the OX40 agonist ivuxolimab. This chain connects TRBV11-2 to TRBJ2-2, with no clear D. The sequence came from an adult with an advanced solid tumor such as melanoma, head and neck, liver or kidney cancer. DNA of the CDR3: TGTGCCAGCAGCACAACTCTAGGGCGGAACACCGGGGAGCTGTTTTTT. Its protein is CASSTTLGRNTGELFF. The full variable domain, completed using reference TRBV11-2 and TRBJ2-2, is EAGVAQSPRYKIIEKRQSVAFWCNPISGHATLYWYQQILGQGPKLLIQFQNNGVVDDSQLPKDRFSAERLKGVDSTLKIQPAKLEDSAVYLCASSTTLGRNTGELFFGEGSRLTVL.